This T cell receptor (beta chain) comes out of a study of T cells in Graves' hyperthyroidism and ophthalmopathy. Amplification of TCR beta CDR3 regions was performed using RNA transcripts as template. When the TCR CDR3 underwent first-round RT-PCR, the HTBI primer set was used. Using its own MiXCR run on the multiplex PCR reads, TCRdb lists one record per CDR3 protein. The sample lists about 690,000 distinct CDR3 sequences; roughly 17% were seen once. This clonotype has ten or more counts. Trimming stripped 5 bases from V and 2 bases from J, with 14 bases between. There are 15 residues in the CDR3. V and J are TRBV12-3 or TRBV12-4 and TRBJ2-3; the D is unclear. This receptor was obtained from a man between 45 and 60 years old with Graves' hyperthyroidism. Material: blood. The CDR3 DNA reads as TGTGCCAGCAGTCCCCGCCTCGCATACACAGATACGCAGTATTTT. Its translation is CASSPRLAYTDTQYF.